The TCR beta chain under discussion was sequenced for a study of read filtering for tumor transcriptome and immune sequencing (dated by TCRdb to the early 2020s). Background on the whole study: The cohort had approximately 16 male and 14 female patients with a mean age of roughly 66 years, ranging from roughly 45 to 85. After DNase treatment, whole-transcriptome libraries were prepared with the TruSeq RNA Access Library Prep Kit. Per sample, about 3.5 to 11 million TCR-region mapped reads were obtained with IR-seq, compared with only about 80 to 1273 with RNA-seq. By revised international staging, under 10 patients were R-ISS I, over 15 were R-ISS II and 6 or 7 were R-ISS III. TCR repertoires obtained by targeted immune repertoire sequencing and by bulk whole-transcriptome sequencing performed on the same bone marrow samples were compared. As a main aim, a read-filtering strategy for immune repertoire data was addressed, with the specific question being whether clonotypes supported by a single read should be removed.

Each patient had bone marrow sampled at the time of active disease. Bone marrow mononuclear cells were isolated by Ficoll-Hypaque density gradient centrifugation. To remove myeloma plasma cells, the cells were labeled with CD138 magnetic microbeads on a MACS separator, and CD138-negative cells were then collected by negative selection. Flow cytometry on an Attune NxT with CD138 antibodies was used to check the purity of the isolated cells. TRIzol reagent was used to extract total RNA, which was then quantified with a NanoDrop spectrophotometer. Paired RNA-seq and IR-seq were performed on each patient's CD138-negative bone marrow sample. Findings and caveats that apply to the study as a whole: Compared with RNA-seq, IR-seq captured clonotypes at much greater depth and more reliably, and a smaller IR-seq throughput was enough to identify most of the shared clonotypes. Rather than purified T cells, the sorted CD138-negative fraction was a mixed bone marrow immune population. Removing single-read clonotypes increased the correlation between IR-seq and RNA-seq shared clonotype proportions. Single-read clonotypes made up 80% to 90% of clonotypes but only 3% to 4.5% of total reads in IR-seq, compared with 65% to 75% of clonotypes and 40% to 55% of reads in RNA-seq.

The Immunoverse kit was used to build TCR libraries from around 420 ng RNA, with molecular barcoded adaptors covering alpha/delta and beta/gamma chains. TCR library preparation used the same RNA that went into transcriptome sequencing. An Illumina HiSeq 4000 with 2 x 150 cycles was used to sequence the TCR libraries. The study's own analysis went as follows. With MiXCR, TCR reads were aligned to human V, D, J and C references and assembled into CDR3 clonotypes, with quality filtering and error correction included. The tcR package in R was used to analyze clonotype counts and gene usage diversity. For inspection of raw mapping reads, RNA-seq reads were mapped by STAR aligner version 2.5.3a onto GRCh37 of the human genome. To test how sequencing depth affects detected clonotypes, IR-seq fastq files were randomly downsampled with Seqtk 1.3. In-frame beta chains were kept once TCRdb had trimmed the public reads at Q25 with fastp and called clones with MiXCR. Here each entry gathers all rows of one CDR3 protein and keeps the most common genes and DNA. TCRdb's processing, not the authors' own work, is the source of the V and J calls. The sample has tens of thousands of distinct CDR3 sequences on record, roughly 13% of them singletons. The leading ten clones occupy more than 50% of the sample.

This clonotype was counted many times. This receptor's antigen is unknown. No per-base quality is available; no much larger clone lies one base away. Reading from cysteine to phenylalanine, the CDR3 counts 16 amino acids. Only CDR3 DNA is held: 48 bases, read in frame from base 1. The germline V gene provides CDR1 MDHEN and CDR2 SYDVKM. V sheds 3 bases and J sheds 3 bases, leaving 15 bases between their ends. This clonotype was sampled from a donor older than 35 with multiple myeloma. Sequencing used a population of CD138-negative cells sorted from bone marrow. Taken with the paper, the label for cell subset or site translates to: bone marrow mononuclear cells depleted of CD138+ plasma/myeloma cells by negative magnetic selection. This chain joins TRBV28 to TRBJ1-5; TRBD1 might be the D gene, on 5 matching bases. The sequence in DNA is TGTGCCAGCAGTTTGGGACCTGGGGGGATCAATCAGCCCCAGCATTTT. This gives the protein CASSLGPGGINQPQHF.